This TCR beta chain emerged from a study of cytomegalovirus exposure and HLA in healthy donors. As regards this clone: The antigen is unknown.

A multiplex PCR was run with 60 Vbeta primers and 13 Jbeta primers. This table comes from immunoSEQ multiplex PCR, and its TCRdb copy is limited to in-frame clones, with some not included. The sample has around 150,000 clones, roughly 75% seen once; the top ten hold about 1.3%. Regarding the study as a whole: Cytomegalovirus-associated status was assigned to 164 TCR beta chains. Presence/absence comparisons presumed near-even sequencing depth among donors.

Germline V gives CDR1 MDHEN, CDR2 SYDVKM. This CDR3 contains 14 residues. V was shortened by 7 bases and J by 0 bases, with 12 bases between the two germline ends. Sequencing was carried out using PBMCs. The chain has TRBV28 and TRBJ2-5, with D possibly TRBD2 on 6 matching bases. This sequence was found in a man younger than 35 in good health and CMV-seronegative. In DNA, the CDR3 is TGTGCCAGCAAACTAGCTAGCCACCAAGAGACCCAGTACTTC. Its translation is CASKLASHQETQYF. Full variable domain (outside the CDR3, taken from reference TRBV28 and TRBJ2-5): DVKVTQSSRYLVKRTGEKVFLECVQDMDHENMFWYRQDPGLGLRLIYFSYDVKMKEKGDIPEGYSVSREKKERFSLILESASTNQTSMYLCASKLASHQETQYFGPGTRLLVL.